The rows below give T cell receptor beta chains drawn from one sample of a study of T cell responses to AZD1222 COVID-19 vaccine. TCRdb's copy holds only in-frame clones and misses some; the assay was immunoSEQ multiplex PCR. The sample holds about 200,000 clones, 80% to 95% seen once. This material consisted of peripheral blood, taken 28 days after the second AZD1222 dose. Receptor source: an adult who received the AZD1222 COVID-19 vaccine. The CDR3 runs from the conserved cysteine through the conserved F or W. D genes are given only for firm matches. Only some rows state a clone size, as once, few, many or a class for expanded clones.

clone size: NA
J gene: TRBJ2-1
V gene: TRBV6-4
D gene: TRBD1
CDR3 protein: CASRATGASSYNEQFF
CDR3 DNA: TGTGCCAGCAGGGCAACAGGGGCCAGCTCCTACAATGAGCAGTTCTTC

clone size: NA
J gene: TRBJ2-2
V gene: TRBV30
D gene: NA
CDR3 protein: CAWSGLSSTGELFF
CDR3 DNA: TGTGCCTGGAGTGGGCTCAGTTCAACCGGGGAGCTGTTTTTT

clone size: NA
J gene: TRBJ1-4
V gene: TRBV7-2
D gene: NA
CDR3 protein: CASSLGLLVGGSNEKLFF
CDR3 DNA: TGTGCCAGCAGCTTAGGGCTTCTGGTGGGTGGATCTAATGAAAAACTGTTTTTT

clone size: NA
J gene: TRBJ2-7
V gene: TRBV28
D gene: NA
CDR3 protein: CASLPGQNYEQYF
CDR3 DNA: TGTGCCAGCCTGCCAGGACAGAATTACGAGCAGTACTTC

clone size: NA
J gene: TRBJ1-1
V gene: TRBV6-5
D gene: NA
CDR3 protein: CASTSLGGGRAFF
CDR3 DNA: TGTGCCAGCACTTCCTTAGGGGGAGGTAGAGCTTTCTTT

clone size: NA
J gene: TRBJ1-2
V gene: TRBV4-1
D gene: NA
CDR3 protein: CASSPGSGSNYGYTF
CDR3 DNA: TGCGCCAGCAGCCCCGGCTCTGGATCTAACTATGGCTACACCTTC

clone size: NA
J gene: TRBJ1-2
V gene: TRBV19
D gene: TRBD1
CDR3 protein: CARIDRDYGYTF
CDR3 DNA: TGTGCCAGGATAGACAGGGACTATGGCTACACCTTC

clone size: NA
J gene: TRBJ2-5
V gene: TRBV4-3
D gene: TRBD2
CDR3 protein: CASSQDRLAGRETQYF
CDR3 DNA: TGCGCCAGCAGCCAAGATCGGCTAGCGGGGCGGGAGACCCAGTACTTC

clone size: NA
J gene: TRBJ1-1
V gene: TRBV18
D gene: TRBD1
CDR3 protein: CASSPRTGNTEAFF
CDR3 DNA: TGTGCCAGCTCACCACGGACAGGGAACACTGAAGCTTTCTTT

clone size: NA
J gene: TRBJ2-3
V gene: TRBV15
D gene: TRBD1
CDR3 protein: CATSRRTGGTDTQYF
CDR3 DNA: TGTGCCACCAGCAGAAGGACAGGGGGAACAGATACGCAGTATTTT

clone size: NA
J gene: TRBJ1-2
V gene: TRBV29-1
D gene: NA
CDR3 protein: CSVDGGARGYTF
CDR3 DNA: TGCAGCGTTGACGGGGGGGCGAGGGGCTACACCTTC

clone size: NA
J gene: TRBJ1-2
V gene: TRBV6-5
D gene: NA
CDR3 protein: CASSYHRYYGYTF
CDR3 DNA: TGTGCCAGCAGTTACCACAGATACTATGGCTACACCTTC

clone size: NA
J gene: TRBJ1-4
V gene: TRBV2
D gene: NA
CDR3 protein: CASSLGEKLFF
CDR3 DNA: TGTGCCAGCAGTCTGGGGGAAAAACTGTTTTTT

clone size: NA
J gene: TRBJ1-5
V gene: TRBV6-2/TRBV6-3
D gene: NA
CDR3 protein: CASSYWADNQPQHF
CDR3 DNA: TGTGCCAGCAGTTACTGGGCAGACAATCAGCCCCAGCATTTT

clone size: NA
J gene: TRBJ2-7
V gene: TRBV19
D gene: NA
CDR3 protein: CASSPGRGGTYEQYF
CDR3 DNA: TGTGCCAGTAGTCCAGGCCGCGGGGGCACCTACGAGCAGTACTTC

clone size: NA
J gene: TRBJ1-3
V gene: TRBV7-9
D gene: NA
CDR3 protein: CASSLSTGRGGNTIYF
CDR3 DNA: TGTGCCAGCAGCTTATCTACTGGGCGCGGTGGAAACACCATATATTTT

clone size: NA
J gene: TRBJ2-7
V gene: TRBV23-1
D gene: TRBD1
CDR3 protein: CASSQAGTGQRTVSYEQYF
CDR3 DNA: TGCGCCAGCAGTCAGGCCGGGACAGGGCAGAGAACCGTGTCGTACGAGCAGTACTTC

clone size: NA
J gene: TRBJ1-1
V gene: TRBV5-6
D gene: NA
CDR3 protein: CASSLDRRNTEAFF
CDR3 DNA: TGTGCCAGCAGCTTAGACAGACGTAACACTGAAGCTTTCTTT

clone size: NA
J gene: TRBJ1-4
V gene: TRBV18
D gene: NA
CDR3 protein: CASSLRGTNEKLFF
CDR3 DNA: TGTGCCAGCTCACTCAGGGGAACTAATGAAAAACTGTTTTTT

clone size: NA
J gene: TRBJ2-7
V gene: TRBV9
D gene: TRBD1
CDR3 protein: CASSVGQGAREQYF
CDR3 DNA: TGTGCCAGCAGCGTAGGTCAGGGGGCTAGAGAGCAGTACTTC

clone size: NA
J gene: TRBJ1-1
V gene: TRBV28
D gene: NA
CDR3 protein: CASSLGQMNTEAFF
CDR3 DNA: TGTGCCAGCAGTTTGGGACAAATGAACACTGAAGCTTTCTTT

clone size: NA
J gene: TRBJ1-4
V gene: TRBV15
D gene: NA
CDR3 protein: CATSRDPPRFNEKLFF
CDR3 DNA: TGTGCCACCAGCAGAGATCCCCCCAGATTTAATGAAAAACTGTTTTTT

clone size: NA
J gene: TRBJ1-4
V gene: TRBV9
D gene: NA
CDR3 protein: CASSVANSHNEKLFF
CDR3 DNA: TGTGCCAGCAGCGTAGCTAACAGCCATAATGAAAAACTGTTTTTT

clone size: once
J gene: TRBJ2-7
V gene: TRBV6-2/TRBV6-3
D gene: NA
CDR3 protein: CASSAGTSPYRAEQYF
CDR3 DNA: TGTGCCAGCAGTGCCGGGACTTCTCCCTATAGGGCCGAGCAGTACTTC

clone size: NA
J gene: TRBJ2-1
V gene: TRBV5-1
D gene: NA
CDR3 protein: CASYPMGASYNEQFF
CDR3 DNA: TGCGCCAGCTACCCGATGGGGGCCTCCTACAATGAGCAGTTCTTC

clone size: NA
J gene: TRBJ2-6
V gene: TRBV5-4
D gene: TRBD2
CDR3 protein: CASSLGAGGRSGANVLTF
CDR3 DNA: TGTGCCAGCAGCTTGGGGGCGGGGGGGCGTTCTGGGGCCAACGTCCTGACTTTC

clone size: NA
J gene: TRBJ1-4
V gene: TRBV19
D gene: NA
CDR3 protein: CASISGRTNEKLFF
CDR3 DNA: TGTGCCAGTATATCCGGACGGACTAATGAAAAACTGTTTTTT

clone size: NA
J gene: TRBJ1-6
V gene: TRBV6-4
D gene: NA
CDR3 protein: CASSPRARSPLHF
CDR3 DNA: TGTGCCAGCAGTCCCAGGGCTCGGTCACCCCTCCACTTT

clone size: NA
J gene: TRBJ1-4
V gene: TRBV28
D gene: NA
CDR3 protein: CASSEDLKNCFF
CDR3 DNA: NA

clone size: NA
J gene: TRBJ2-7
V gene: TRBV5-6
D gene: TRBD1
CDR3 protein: CASSFGPGGARYEQYF
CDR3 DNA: TGTGCCAGCAGCTTTGGACCAGGGGGCGCCCGCTACGAGCAGTACTTC

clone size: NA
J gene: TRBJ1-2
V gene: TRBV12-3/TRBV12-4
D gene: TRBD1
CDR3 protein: CASSSRTGYGYTF
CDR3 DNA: TGTGCCAGCAGTTCCCGGACAGGCTATGGCTACACCTTC

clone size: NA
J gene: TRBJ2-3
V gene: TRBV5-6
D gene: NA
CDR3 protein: CASSLVSAQYF
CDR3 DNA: TGTGCCAGCAGCTTAGTTAGTGCGCAGTATTTT

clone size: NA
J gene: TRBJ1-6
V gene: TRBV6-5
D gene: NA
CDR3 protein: CASSGRADRNSPLHF
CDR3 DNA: TGTGCCAGCAGCGGGAGGGCCGACAGGAATTCACCCCTCCACTTT

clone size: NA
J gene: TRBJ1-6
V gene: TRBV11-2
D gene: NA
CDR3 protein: CASSLVGYPPLHF
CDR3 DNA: TGTGCCAGCAGCTTAGTAGGGTATCCACCCCTCCACTTT